This TCR beta chain was observed in a study of blood T cell repertoires in COVID-19. In the study overall: T cells, B-cell-depleted T cells, or PBMCs supplied cDNA or gDNA.

This CDR3 region has 16 residues. V lost 2 bases to trimming and J lost 5 bases; unmatched junction nucleotides: 10. Germline V CDR1 and CDR2: MGHRA, YSYEKL. As originally analysed: Nucleated cell counts were estimated from reference gene primer amplification. Repertoires were generated with immunoSEQ multiplex PCR, while TCRdb's copy carries only in-frame clones and drops some. V, J and clone size reflect that table, while D and trimming were determined from the DNA. The sample yields 220,000 or so clones, 90% seen once. Cohort assignment relied on participant-reported clinical history. Contact with a PCR-confirmed or clinician-diagnosed COVID-19 case occurred within 2 weeks of entry.

The chain uses TRBV4-1 and TRBJ2-7; 9 positions match TRBD1. Sequenced material: PBMCs or T cells enriched from blood (not recorded which). This TCR came from a man aged 25 to 40 who had been exposed to COVID-19. The CDR3 here is CASSQSFDRGVHEQYF. The CDR3 bases are TGCGCCAGCAGCCAATCATTTGACAGGGGGGTCCACGAGCAGTACTTC.